A selection of T cell receptor beta chains follows, all from one sample in a study of immune characterization of retroperitoneal liposarcoma. TCRdb independently ran MiXCR on the PCR reads; one entry per CDR3 protein. The sample shows approximately 10,000 distinct CDR3 sequences, about a quarter of them seen only once. Material: tumor tissue. The receptors were sampled from a female donor with retroperitoneal liposarcoma. Both conserved end residues are part of each CDR3. The D gene is left open where the match is weak. The size of a clone is reported for some rows only, either as once, few or many, or as a class for expanded clones.

v_call: TRBV7-2; clone_size: many; j_call: TRBJ2-1; d_call: .; cdr3_aa: CASSLGRNRATETQFF; cdr3_nt: TGTGCCAGCAGCCTCGGGCGAAACAGGGCAACAGAGACCCAGTTCTTC
v_call: TRBV6-6; clone_size: many; j_call: TRBJ2-5; d_call: TRBD2; cdr3_aa: CASSYILLAGGPKTQYF; cdr3_nt: TGTGCCAGCAGTTACATCCTTCTAGCGGGGGGGCCAAAGACCCAGTACTTC
v_call: TRBV6-1; clone_size: many; j_call: TRBJ2-1; d_call: TRBD2; cdr3_aa: CASSRGGSSYNEQFF; cdr3_nt: TGTGCCAGCAGTCGCGGGGGGAGCTCCTACAATGAGCAGTTCTTC
v_call: TRBV11-1; clone_size: many; j_call: TRBJ2-3; d_call: .; cdr3_aa: CASSLGTASGLGDTQYF; cdr3_nt: TGTGCCAGCAGCTTAGGTACTGCGTCAGGATTGGGAGATACGCAGTATTTT
v_call: TRBV12-3/TRBV12-4; clone_size: medium-sized; j_call: TRBJ2-5; d_call: .; cdr3_aa: CASSLAPGAGGETQYF; cdr3_nt: TGTGCCAGCAGTTTAGCCCCCGGGGCCGGTGGAGAGACCCAGTACTTC
v_call: TRBV12-3/TRBV12-4; clone_size: medium-sized; j_call: TRBJ2-7; d_call: TRBD2; cdr3_aa: CASSFRTSGVNEQYF; cdr3_nt: TGTGCCAGCAGTTTTCGGACTAGCGGGGTTAATGAGCAGTACTTC
v_call: TRBV6-1; clone_size: few; j_call: TRBJ2-7; d_call: .; cdr3_aa: CASSDALVGHLYNEQYF; cdr3_nt: TGTGCCAGCAGCGATGCCTTGGTAGGCCACCTCTACAATGAGCAGTACTTC
v_call: TRBV6-1; clone_size: many; j_call: TRBJ1-2; d_call: .; cdr3_aa: CASSEEAGHYGYTF; cdr3_nt: TGTGCCAGCAGTGAAGAGGCAGGGCACTATGGCTACACCTTC
v_call: TRBV6-1; clone_size: few; j_call: TRBJ1-2; d_call: .; cdr3_aa: CASSSGGRFGYTF; cdr3_nt: TGTGCCAGCAGTTCGGGGGGGCGTTTTGGCTACACCTTC
v_call: TRBV7-8; clone_size: many; j_call: TRBJ2-7; d_call: TRBD2; cdr3_aa: CASSLESGMSYNEQYF; cdr3_nt: TGTGCCAGCAGCTTAGAAAGCGGGATGTCCTACAATGAGCAGTACTTC
v_call: TRBV6-8; clone_size: .; j_call: TRBJ1-1; d_call: .; cdr3_aa: CASSPRHLNTEAFF; cdr3_nt: TGTGCCAGCAGTCCGAGACACCTGAACACTGAAGCTTTCTTT
v_call: TRBV12-3/TRBV12-4; clone_size: .; j_call: TRBJ2-2; d_call: .; cdr3_aa: CASKQYYTGELFF; cdr3_nt: TGTGCCAGCAAACAGTATTACACCGGGGAGCTGTTTTTT
v_call: TRBV10-2; clone_size: medium-sized; j_call: TRBJ2-3; d_call: TRBD2; cdr3_aa: CASSEPRGTSGDGDTQYF; cdr3_nt: TGCGCCAGCAGTGAGCCCCGTGGGACTAGCGGCGATGGGGATACGCAGTATTTT
v_call: TRBV27; clone_size: .; j_call: TRBJ1-6; d_call: .; cdr3_aa: CASSLLSIGRQKSPLHF; cdr3_nt: TGTGCCAGCAGTTTATTGTCCATAGGACGGCAAAAATCACCCCTCCACTTT
v_call: TRBV6-1; clone_size: few; j_call: TRBJ2-1; d_call: .; cdr3_aa: CASSEGDGSDSYEQFF; cdr3_nt: TGTGCCAGCAGTGAAGGAGATGGTAGCGACTCCTACGAGCAGTTCTTC
v_call: TRBV7-8; clone_size: few; j_call: TRBJ1-3; d_call: .; cdr3_aa: CASSLEGSPSDTIYF; cdr3_nt: TGTGCCAGCAGCTTAGAGGGGTCTCCGTCTGACACCATATATTTT
v_call: TRBV12-5; clone_size: .; j_call: TRBJ2-5; d_call: .; cdr3_aa: CASGQGSGETQYF; cdr3_nt: TGTGCTAGTGGTCAGGGATCGGGGGAGACCCAGTACTTC
v_call: TRBV6-5; clone_size: .; j_call: TRBJ2-4; d_call: .; cdr3_aa: CASSGSYSYNEQYF; cdr3_nt: TGTGCCAGCAGTGGAAGTTACTCCTACAATGAGCAGTACTTC
v_call: TRBV7-9; clone_size: few; j_call: TRBJ2-7; d_call: TRBD1; cdr3_aa: CASSLAGQGNNEQYF; cdr3_nt: TGTGCCAGCAGCTTAGCAGGACAGGGCAACAATGAGCAGTACTTC
v_call: TRBV12-5; clone_size: many; j_call: TRBJ2-7; d_call: .; cdr3_aa: CASALGSSYEQYF; cdr3_nt: TGTGCTAGCGCCCTAGGCAGCTCCTACGAGCAGTACTTC
v_call: TRBV5-6; clone_size: .; j_call: TRBJ2-2; d_call: .; cdr3_aa: CASSLIEVSRRSGELFF; cdr3_nt: TGTGCCAGCAGCTTGATTGAGGTCTCAAGGAGAAGTGGGGAGCTGTTTTTT
v_call: TRBV6-1; clone_size: few; j_call: TRBJ2-7; d_call: .; cdr3_aa: CASSEALGGYEQYF; cdr3_nt: TGTGCCAGCAGTGAAGCGCTTGGGGGTTACGAGCAGTACTTC
v_call: TRBV6-1; clone_size: many; j_call: TRBJ2-7; d_call: TRBD2; cdr3_aa: CASSFYSGRGEQYF; cdr3_nt: TGTGCCAGCAGTTTCTATAGCGGGAGAGGGGAGCAGTACTTC
v_call: TRBV12-3/TRBV12-4; clone_size: .; j_call: TRBJ2-1; d_call: TRBD2; cdr3_aa: CASSLVAGGPNEQFF; cdr3_nt: TGTGCCAGCAGTTTAGTCGCGGGGGGGCCAAATGAGCAGTTCTTC
v_call: TRBV6-6; clone_size: .; j_call: TRBJ2-5; d_call: TRBD2; cdr3_aa: CASSYDSSGGAGEQYF; cdr3_nt: TGTGCCAGCAGTTACGATTCTAGCGGGGGGGCCGGTGAGCAGTACTTC
v_call: TRBV6-1; clone_size: .; j_call: TRBJ2-7; d_call: .; cdr3_aa: CASSSDSYEQYF; cdr3_nt: TGTGCCAGCAGTAGCGACAGCTACGAGCAGTACTTC
v_call: TRBV6-1; clone_size: many; j_call: TRBJ2-1; d_call: TRBD2; cdr3_aa: CASTLRTSGSGEQFF; cdr3_nt: TGTGCCAGCACCCTAAGGACTAGCGGGAGTGGGGAGCAGTTCTTC
v_call: TRBV24-1; clone_size: many; j_call: TRBJ2-1; d_call: TRBD2; cdr3_aa: CATSEPGLAGGQTYNEQFF; cdr3_nt: TGTGCCACCAGTGAACCGGGACTAGCGGGAGGGCAGACCTACAATGAGCAGTTCTTC
v_call: TRBV11-3; clone_size: many; j_call: TRBJ2-7; d_call: TRBD1; cdr3_aa: CASSVSGTGGYEQYF; cdr3_nt: TGTGCCAGCAGCGTATCCGGGACAGGGGGATACGAGCAGTACTTC
v_call: TRBV19; clone_size: .; j_call: TRBJ2-7; d_call: .; cdr3_aa: CASSPSGWADEQYF; cdr3_nt: TGTGCCAGTAGTCCTTCTGGCTGGGCCGATGAGCAGTACTTC
v_call: TRBV6-1; clone_size: medium-sized; j_call: TRBJ2-1; d_call: .; cdr3_aa: CATRNRDSSYNEQFF; cdr3_nt: TGTGCCACCCGAAACAGGGATAGCTCCTACAATGAGCAGTTCTTC
v_call: TRBV6-1; clone_size: many; j_call: TRBJ1-4; d_call: TRBD1; cdr3_aa: CASSRTGGMGEKLFF; cdr3_nt: TGTGCCAGCTCGAGGACAGGGGGCATGGGTGAAAAACTGTTTTTT
v_call: TRBV6-1; clone_size: .; j_call: TRBJ2-2; d_call: TRBD1; cdr3_aa: CASNRDRSTGELFF; cdr3_nt: TGTGCCAGCAATCGGGACAGGAGCACCGGGGAGCTGTTTTTT
v_call: TRBV6-1; clone_size: many; j_call: TRBJ1-1; d_call: .; cdr3_aa: CASRDGWNTEAFF; cdr3_nt: TGTGCCAGCAGGGACGGATGGAACACTGAAGCTTTCTTT
v_call: TRBV25-1; clone_size: .; j_call: TRBJ2-3; d_call: TRBD1; cdr3_aa: CASSAGTASTDTQYF; cdr3_nt: TGTGCCAGCAGTGCCGGGACAGCTAGCACAGATACGCAGTATTTT
v_call: TRBV7-2; clone_size: many; j_call: TRBJ2-2; d_call: TRBD2; cdr3_aa: CASLGTSGRAAGELFF; cdr3_nt: TGTGCCAGTTTGGGGACTAGCGGGAGGGCCGCCGGGGAGCTGTTTTTT
v_call: TRBV6-1; clone_size: medium-sized; j_call: TRBJ2-1; d_call: .; cdr3_aa: CASSELVSEQFF; cdr3_nt: TGTGCCAGCAGTGAATTGGTGAGCGAGCAGTTCTTC
v_call: TRBV7-3; clone_size: many; j_call: TRBJ2-1; d_call: TRBD1; cdr3_aa: CASSIGQGYEQFF; cdr3_nt: TGTGCCAGCAGCATTGGACAGGGCTACGAGCAGTTCTTC
v_call: TRBV11-2; clone_size: many; j_call: TRBJ2-3; d_call: .; cdr3_aa: CASSLEGDTQYF; cdr3_nt: TGTGCCAGCAGCTTAGAGGGAGATACGCAGTATTTT
v_call: TRBV6-1; clone_size: many; j_call: TRBJ2-3; d_call: TRBD1; cdr3_aa: CASSEGQGRRTDTQYF; cdr3_nt: TGTGCCAGCAGTGAAGGACAGGGTAGGAGGACAGATACGCAGTATTTT
v_call: TRBV6-1; clone_size: large; j_call: TRBJ2-1; d_call: .; cdr3_aa: CASSWGNEQFF; cdr3_nt: TGTGCCAGCTCGTGGGGGAATGAGCAGTTCTTC
v_call: TRBV12-3/TRBV12-4; clone_size: medium-sized; j_call: TRBJ2-7; d_call: TRBD2; cdr3_aa: CASSMSGRAYEQYF; cdr3_nt: TGTGCCAGCAGCATGAGCGGGAGAGCCTACGAGCAGTACTTC
v_call: TRBV6-1; clone_size: .; j_call: TRBJ2-7; d_call: .; cdr3_aa: CASRVGADYEQYF; cdr3_nt: TGTGCCAGCAGGGTGGGGGCGGACTACGAGCAGTACTTC
v_call: TRBV7-3; clone_size: many; j_call: TRBJ2-1; d_call: .; cdr3_aa: CASSLHPPRGPNNEQFF; cdr3_nt: TGTGCCAGCAGCCTTCATCCTCCGAGGGGCCCCAACAATGAGCAGTTCTTC
v_call: TRBV6-1; clone_size: many; j_call: TRBJ1-6; d_call: .; cdr3_aa: CASSSVRDAGNSPLHF; cdr3_nt: TGTGCCAGCAGTTCTGTCCGGGACGCGGGTAATTCACCCCTCCACTTT
v_call: TRBV6-1; clone_size: .; j_call: TRBJ1-2; d_call: .; cdr3_aa: CASSEARSFYGYTF; cdr3_nt: TGTGCCAGCAGTGAAGCGCGGTCATTCTATGGCTACACCTTC
v_call: TRBV7-2; clone_size: few; j_call: TRBJ2-5; d_call: TRBD2; cdr3_aa: CASSAGLAGNTQYF; cdr3_nt: TGTGCCAGCAGCGCGGGACTAGCGGGGAACACCCAGTACTTC
v_call: TRBV6-1; clone_size: many; j_call: TRBJ1-2; d_call: .; cdr3_aa: CASSEGIGQYGYTF; cdr3_nt: TGTGCCAGCAGTGAAGGAATAGGGCAGTATGGCTACACCTTC
v_call: TRBV6-1; clone_size: medium-sized; j_call: TRBJ2-3; d_call: TRBD1; cdr3_aa: CASTLGTGTDTQYF; cdr3_nt: TGTGCCAGCACCCTTGGGACAGGAACAGATACGCAGTATTTT
v_call: TRBV10-2; clone_size: few; j_call: TRBJ2-5; d_call: TRBD2; cdr3_aa: CASRAGGETQYF; cdr3_nt: TGCGCCAGCAGGGCGGGGGGAGAGACCCAGTACTTC
v_call: TRBV7-2; clone_size: medium-sized; j_call: TRBJ2-5; d_call: .; cdr3_aa: CASSLNQETQYF; cdr3_nt: TGTGCCAGCAGCTTAAACCAAGAGACCCAGTACTTC
v_call: TRBV6-1; clone_size: once; j_call: TRBJ2-5; d_call: .; cdr3_aa: CASSLERLETQYF; cdr3_nt: TGTGCCAGCAGTTTAGAACGGTTAGAGACCCAGTACTTC
v_call: TRBV6-4; clone_size: .; j_call: TRBJ2-5; d_call: .; cdr3_aa: CASSDRVGVDNEQYF; cdr3_nt: TGTGCCAGCAGTGATAGGGTTGGGGTTGACAATGAGCAGTACTTC
v_call: TRBV7-3; clone_size: few; j_call: TRBJ2-1; d_call: .; cdr3_aa: CASSDRNSGGANEQFF; cdr3_nt: TGTGCCAGCAGCGACCGTAATAGTGGGGGGGCAAATGAGCAGTTCTTC